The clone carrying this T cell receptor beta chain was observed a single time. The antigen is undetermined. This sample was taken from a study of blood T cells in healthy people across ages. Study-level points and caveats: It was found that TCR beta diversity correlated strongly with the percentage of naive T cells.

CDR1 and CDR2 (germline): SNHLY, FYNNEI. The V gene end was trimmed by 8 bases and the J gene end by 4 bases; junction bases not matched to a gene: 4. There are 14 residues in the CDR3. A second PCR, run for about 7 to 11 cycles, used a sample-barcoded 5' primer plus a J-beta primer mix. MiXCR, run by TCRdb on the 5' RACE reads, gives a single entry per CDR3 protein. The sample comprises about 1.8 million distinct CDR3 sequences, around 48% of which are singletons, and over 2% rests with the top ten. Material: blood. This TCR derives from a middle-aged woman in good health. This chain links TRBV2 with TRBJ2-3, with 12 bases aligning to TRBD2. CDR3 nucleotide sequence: TGTGCCAGCCCTAGCGGGGGGGTAGCAGATACGCAGTATTTT. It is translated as CASPSGGVADTQYF.